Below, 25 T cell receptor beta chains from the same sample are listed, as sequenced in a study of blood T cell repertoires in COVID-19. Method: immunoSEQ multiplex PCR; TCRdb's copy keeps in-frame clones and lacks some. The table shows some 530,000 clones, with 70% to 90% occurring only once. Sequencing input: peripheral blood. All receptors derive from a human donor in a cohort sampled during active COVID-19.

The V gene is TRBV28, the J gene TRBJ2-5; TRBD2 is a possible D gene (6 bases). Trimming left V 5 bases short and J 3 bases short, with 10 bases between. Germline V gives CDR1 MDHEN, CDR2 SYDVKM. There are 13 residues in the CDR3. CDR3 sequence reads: CASSDPGEETQYF. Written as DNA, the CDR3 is TGTGCCAGCAGTGACCCGGGAGAAGAGACCCAGTACTTC.

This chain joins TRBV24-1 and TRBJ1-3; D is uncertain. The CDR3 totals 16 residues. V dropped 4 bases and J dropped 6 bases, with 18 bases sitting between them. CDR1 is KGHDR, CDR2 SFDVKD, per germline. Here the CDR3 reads CATSDPRGSRINTIYF. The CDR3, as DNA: TGTGCCACCAGTGACCCCCGAGGATCCCGTATAAACACCATATATTTT.

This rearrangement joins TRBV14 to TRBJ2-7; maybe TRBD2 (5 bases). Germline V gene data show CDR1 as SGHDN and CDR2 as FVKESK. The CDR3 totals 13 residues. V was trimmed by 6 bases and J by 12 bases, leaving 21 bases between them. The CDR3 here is CASRPAGVPKMYF. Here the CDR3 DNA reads TGTGCCAGCAGACCCGCCGGGGTGCCCAAAATGTACTTC.

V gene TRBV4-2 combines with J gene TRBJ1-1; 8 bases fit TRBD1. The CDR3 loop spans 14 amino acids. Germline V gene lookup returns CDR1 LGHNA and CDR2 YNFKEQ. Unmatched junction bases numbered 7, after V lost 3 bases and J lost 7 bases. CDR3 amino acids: CASSQTDRALEAFF. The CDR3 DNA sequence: TGTGCCAGCAGCCAGACGGACAGGGCACTTGAAGCTTTCTTT.

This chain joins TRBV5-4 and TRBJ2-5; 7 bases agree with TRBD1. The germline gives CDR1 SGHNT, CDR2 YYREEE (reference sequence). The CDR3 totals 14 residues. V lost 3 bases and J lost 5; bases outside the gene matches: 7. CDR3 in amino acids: CASSSRQGRETQYF. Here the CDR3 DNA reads TGTGCCAGCAGCTCCCGACAGGGTAGGGAGACCCAGTACTTC.

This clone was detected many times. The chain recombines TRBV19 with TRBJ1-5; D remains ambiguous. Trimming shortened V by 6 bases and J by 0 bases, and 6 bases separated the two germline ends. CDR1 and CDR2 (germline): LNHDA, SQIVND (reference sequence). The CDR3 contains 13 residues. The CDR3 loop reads CASSQYSNQPQHF. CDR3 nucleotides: TGTGCCAGTAGCCAGTATAGCAATCAGCCCCAGCATTTT. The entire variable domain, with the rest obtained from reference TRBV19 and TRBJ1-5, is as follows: DGGITQSPKYLFRKEGQNVTLSCEQNLNHDAMYWYRQDPGQGLRLIYYSQIVNDFQKGDIAEGYSVSREKKESFPLTVTSAQKNPTAFYLCASSQYSNQPQHFGDGTRLSIL.

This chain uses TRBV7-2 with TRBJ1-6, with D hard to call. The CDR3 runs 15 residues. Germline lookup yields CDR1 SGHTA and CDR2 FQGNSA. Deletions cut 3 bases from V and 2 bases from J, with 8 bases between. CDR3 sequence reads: CASSFRGAYNSPLHF. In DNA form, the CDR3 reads TGTGCCAGCAGCTTTAGAGGAGCCTATAATTCACCCCTCCACTTT.

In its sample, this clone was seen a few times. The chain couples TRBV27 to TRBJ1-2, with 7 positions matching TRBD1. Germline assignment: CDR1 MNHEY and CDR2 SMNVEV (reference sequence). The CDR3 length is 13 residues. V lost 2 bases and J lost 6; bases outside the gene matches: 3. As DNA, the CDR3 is TGTGCCAGCAGTTTAAGACAGGGAAATGGCTACACCTTC. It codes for CASSLRQGNGYTF.

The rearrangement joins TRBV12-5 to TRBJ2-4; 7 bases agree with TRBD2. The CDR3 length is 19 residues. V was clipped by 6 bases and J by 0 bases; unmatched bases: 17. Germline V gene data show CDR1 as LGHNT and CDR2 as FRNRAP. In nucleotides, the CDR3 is TGTGCTAGTGGCTACACCCCCGCGGGAGTGTCCTTAGCCAAAAACATTCAGTACTTC. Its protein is CASGYTPAGVSLAKNIQYF.

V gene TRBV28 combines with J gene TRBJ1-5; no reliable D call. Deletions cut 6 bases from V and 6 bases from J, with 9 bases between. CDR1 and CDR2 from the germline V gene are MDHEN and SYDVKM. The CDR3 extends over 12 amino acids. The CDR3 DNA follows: TGTGCCAGCAGACCCCCCGGTCAGCCCCAGCATTTT. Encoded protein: CASRPPGQPQHF.

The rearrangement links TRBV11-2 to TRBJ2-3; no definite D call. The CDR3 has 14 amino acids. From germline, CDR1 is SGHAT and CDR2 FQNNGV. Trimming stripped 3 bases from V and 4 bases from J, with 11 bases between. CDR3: CASSFGSRADTQYF. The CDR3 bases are TGTGCCAGCAGCTTTGGGTCCCGGGCAGATACGCAGTATTTT.

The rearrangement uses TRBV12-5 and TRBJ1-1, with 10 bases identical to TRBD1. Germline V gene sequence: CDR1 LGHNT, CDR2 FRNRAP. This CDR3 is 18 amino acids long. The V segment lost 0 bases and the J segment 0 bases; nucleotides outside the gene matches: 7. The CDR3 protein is CASGLVRGDRGLNTEAFF. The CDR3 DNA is TGTGCTAGTGGTTTGGTAAGGGGGGACAGGGGATTGAACACTGAAGCTTTCTTT.

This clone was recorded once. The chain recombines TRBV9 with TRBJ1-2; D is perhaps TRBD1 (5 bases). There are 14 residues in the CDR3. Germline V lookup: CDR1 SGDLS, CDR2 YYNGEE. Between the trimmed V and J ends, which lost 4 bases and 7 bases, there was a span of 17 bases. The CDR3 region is CASSLTTGETGYTF. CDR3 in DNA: TGTGCCAGCAGCTTAACGACGGGGGAAACTGGCTACACCTTC.

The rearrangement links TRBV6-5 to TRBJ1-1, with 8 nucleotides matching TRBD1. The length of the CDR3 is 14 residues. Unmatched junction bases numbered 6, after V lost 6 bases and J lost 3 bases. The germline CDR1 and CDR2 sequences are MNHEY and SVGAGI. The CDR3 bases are TGTGCCAGCAGGGTCCACAGGGGGGACACTGAAGCTTTCTTT. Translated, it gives CASRVHRGDTEAFF.

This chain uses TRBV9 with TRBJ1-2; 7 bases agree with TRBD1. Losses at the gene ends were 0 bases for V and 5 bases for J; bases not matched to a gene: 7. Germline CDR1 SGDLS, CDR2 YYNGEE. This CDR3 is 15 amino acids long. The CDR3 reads CASSVGGQGEYGYTF. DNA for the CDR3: TGTGCCAGCAGCGTAGGCGGTCAGGGGGAGTATGGCTACACCTTC.

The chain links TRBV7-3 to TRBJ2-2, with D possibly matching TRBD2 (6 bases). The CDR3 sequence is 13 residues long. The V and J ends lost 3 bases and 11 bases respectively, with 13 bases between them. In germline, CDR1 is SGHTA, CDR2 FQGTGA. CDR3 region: CASSFTSTGELFF. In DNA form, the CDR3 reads TGTGCCAGCAGCTTTACTAGCACGGGAGAGCTGTTTTTT.

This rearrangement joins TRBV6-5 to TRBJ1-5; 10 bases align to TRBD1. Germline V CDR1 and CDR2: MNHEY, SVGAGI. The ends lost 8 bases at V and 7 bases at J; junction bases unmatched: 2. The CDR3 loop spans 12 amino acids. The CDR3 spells CASGTGVQPQHF. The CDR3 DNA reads TGTGCCAGCGGGACAGGGGTGCAGCCCCAGCATTTT.

The DNA for the CDR3 is TGTGCCAGCAGCTTAGGGGGACAGACCTACGAGCAGTACTTC. Amino acid sequence: CASSLGGQTYEQYF. The chain recombines TRBV7-2 with TRBJ2-7, with 7 bases fitting TRBD1. The CDR3 consists of 14 residues. V was pared by 1 base and J by 2 bases, with 2 bases of the junction left unmatched. From germline, CDR1 is SGHTA and CDR2 FQGNSA.

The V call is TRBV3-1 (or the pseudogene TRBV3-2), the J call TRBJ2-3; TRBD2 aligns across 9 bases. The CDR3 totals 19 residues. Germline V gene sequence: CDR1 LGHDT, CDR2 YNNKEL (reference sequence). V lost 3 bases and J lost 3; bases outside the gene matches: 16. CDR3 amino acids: CASSQNWDGGRGKTDTQYF. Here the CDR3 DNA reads TGTGCCAGCAGCCAGAATTGGGATGGCGGGAGGGGTAAAACAGATACGCAGTATTTT.

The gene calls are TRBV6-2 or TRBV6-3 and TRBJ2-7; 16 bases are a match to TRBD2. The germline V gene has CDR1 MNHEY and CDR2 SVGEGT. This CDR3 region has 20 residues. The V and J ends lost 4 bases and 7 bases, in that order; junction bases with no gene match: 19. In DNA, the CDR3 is TGTGCCAGCAGTTCGAACACCGGGACTAGCGGGAGGGCCGGTCATTGGGAGCAGTACTTC. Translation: CASSSNTGTSGRAGHWEQYF.

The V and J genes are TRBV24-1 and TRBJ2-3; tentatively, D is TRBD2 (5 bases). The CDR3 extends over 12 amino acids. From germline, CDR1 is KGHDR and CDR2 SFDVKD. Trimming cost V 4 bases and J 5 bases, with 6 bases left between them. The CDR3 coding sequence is TGTGCCACCAGTGACCGGGAAGATACGCAGTATTTT. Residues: CATSDREDTQYF.

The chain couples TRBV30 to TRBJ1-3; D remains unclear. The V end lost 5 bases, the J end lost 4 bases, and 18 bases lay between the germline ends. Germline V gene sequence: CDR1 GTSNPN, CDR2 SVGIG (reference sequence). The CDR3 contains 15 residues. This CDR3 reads CAWALPGSRGNTIYF. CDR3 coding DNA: TGTGCCTGGGCACTTCCGGGGTCGAGGGGAAACACCATATATTTT.

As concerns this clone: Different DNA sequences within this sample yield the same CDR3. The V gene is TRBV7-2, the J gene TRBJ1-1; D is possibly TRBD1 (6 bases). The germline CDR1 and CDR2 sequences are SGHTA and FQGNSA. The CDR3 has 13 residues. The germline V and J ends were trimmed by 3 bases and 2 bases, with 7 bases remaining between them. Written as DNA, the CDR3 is TGTGCCAGCAGCTTGGGGGCAAACACTGAAGCTTTCTTT. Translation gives CASSLGANTEAFF.

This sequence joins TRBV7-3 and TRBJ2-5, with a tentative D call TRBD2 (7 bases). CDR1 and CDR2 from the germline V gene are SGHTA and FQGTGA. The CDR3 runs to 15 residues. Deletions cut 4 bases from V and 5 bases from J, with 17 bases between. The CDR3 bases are TGTGCCAGCAGCTGGGGGGCTAGCGGAGGGGAGACCCAGTACTTC. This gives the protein CASSWGASGGETQYF.

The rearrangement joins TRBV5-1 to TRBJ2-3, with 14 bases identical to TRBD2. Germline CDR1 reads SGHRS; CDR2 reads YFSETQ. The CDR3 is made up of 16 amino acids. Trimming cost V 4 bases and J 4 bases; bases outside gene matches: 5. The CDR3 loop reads CASSPGTSGSADTQYF. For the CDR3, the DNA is TGCGCCAGCAGCCCCGGGACTAGCGGGAGTGCAGATACGCAGTATTTT.